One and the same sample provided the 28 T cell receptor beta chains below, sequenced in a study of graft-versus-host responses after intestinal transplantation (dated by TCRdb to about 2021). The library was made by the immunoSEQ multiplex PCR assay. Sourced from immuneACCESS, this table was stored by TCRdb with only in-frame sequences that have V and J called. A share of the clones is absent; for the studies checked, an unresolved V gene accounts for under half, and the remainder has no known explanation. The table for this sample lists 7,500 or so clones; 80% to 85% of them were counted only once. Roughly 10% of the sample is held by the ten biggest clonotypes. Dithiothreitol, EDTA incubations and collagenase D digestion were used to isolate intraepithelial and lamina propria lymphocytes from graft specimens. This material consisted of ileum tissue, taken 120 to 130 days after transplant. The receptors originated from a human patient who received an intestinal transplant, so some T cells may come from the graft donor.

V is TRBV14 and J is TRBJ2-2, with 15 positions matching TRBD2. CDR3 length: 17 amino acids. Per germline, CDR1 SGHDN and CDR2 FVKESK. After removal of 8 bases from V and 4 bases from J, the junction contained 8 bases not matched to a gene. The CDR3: CASRGLAGGPGTGELFF. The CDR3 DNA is TGTGCCAGCCGCGGACTAGCGGGAGGGCCGGGCACCGGGGAGCTGTTTTTT.

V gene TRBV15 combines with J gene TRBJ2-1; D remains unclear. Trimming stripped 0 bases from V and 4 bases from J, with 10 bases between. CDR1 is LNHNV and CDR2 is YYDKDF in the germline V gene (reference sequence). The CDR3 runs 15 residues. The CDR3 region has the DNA TGTGCCACCAGCAGAGATCAGGCCCAATACAATGAGCAGTTCTTC. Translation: CATSRDQAQYNEQFF. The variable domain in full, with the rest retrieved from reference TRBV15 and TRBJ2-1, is DAMVIQNPRYQVTQFGKPVTLSCSQTLNHNVMYWYQQKSSQAPKLLFHYYDKDFNNEADTPDNFQSRRPNTSFCFLDIRSPGLGDTAMYLCATSRDQAQYNEQFFGPGTRLTVL.

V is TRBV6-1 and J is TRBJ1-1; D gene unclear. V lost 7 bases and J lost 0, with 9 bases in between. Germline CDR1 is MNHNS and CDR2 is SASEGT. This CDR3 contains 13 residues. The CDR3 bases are TGTGCCAGCAACTCAAACTTGAACACTGAAGCTTTCTTT. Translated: CASNSNLNTEAFF.

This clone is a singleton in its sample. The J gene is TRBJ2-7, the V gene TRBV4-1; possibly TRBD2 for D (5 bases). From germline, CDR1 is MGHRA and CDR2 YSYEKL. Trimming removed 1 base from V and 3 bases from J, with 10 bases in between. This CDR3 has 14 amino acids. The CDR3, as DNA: TGCGCCAGCAGCCAAGGGCAGGCGGGCTACGAGCAGTACTTC. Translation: CASSQGQAGYEQYF.

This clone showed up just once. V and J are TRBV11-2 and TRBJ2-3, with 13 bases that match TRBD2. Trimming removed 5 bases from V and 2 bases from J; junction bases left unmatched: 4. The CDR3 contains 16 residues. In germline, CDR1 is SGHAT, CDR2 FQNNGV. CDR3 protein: CASSPGLAGFTDTQYF. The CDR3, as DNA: TGTGCCAGCAGCCCGGGACTAGCGGGATTCACAGATACGCAGTATTTT. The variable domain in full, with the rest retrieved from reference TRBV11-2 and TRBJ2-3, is EAGVAQSPRYKIIEKRQSVAFWCNPISGHATLYWYQQILGQGPKLLIQFQNNGVVDDSQLPKDRFSAERLKGVDSTLKIQPAKLEDSAVYLCASSPGLAGFTDTQYFGPGTRLTVL.

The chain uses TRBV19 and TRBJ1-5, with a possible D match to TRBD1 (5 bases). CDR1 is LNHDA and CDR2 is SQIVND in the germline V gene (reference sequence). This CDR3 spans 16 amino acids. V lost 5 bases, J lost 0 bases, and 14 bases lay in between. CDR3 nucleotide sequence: TGTGCCAGTAGTCAGAGGAGGGGTTCTAGCAATCAGCCCCAGCATTTT. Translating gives CASSQRRGSSNQPQHF. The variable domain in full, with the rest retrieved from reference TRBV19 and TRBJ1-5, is DGGITQSPKYLFRKEGQNVTLSCEQNLNHDAMYWYRQDPGQGLRLIYYSQIVNDFQKGDIAEGYSVSREKKESFPLTVTSAQKNPTAFYLCASSQRRGSSNQPQHFGDGTRLSIL.

CDR3 protein: CASALGEDTDTQYF. CDR3 coding DNA: TGTGCCAGTGCGCTGGGGGAGGACACAGATACGCAGTATTTT. The chain joins TRBV19 to TRBJ2-3, with D perhaps TRBD2 (6 bases). This CDR3 is 14 amino acids long. Germline V lookup: CDR1 LNHDA, CDR2 SQIVND (reference sequence). The V end lost 8 bases, the J end lost 2 bases, and 14 bases lay between the germline ends.

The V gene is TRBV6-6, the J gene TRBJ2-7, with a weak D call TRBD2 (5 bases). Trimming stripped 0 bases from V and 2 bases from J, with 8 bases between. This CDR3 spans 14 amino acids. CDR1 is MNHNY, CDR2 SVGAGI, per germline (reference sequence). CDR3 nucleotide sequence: TGTGCCAGCAGTTACTCGCCAGCGGCCTACGAGCAGTACTTC. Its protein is CASSYSPAAYEQYF.

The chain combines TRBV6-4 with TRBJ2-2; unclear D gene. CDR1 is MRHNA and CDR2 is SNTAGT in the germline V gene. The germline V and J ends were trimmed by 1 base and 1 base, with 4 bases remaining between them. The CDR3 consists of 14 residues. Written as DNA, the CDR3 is TGTGCCAGCAGTGACTGGGGGAACACCGGGGAGCTGTTTTTT. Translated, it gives CASSDWGNTGELFF.

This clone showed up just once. This chain's CDR3 is CASSSTDNSPLHF. The DNA of the CDR3 is TGTGCCAGCAGTTCGACAGATAATTCACCCCTCCACTTT. The V and J genes are TRBV6-5 and TRBJ1-6, with D possibly TRBD1 on 5 matching bases. With 4 bases removed from V and 5 bases from J, the gap between germline ends came to 6 bases. The CDR3 runs 13 residues. Germline lookup yields CDR1 MNHEY and CDR2 SVGAGI.

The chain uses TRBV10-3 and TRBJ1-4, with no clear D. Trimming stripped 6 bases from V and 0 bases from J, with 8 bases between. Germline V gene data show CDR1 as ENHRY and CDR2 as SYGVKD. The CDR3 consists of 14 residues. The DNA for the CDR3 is TGTGCCATCAGGGAGGGTGCAACTAATGAAAAACTGTTTTTT. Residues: CAIREGATNEKLFF.

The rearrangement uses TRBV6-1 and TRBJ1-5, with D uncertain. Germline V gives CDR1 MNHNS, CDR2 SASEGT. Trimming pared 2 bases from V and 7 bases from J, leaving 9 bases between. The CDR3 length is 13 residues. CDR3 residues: CASSESIGQPQHF. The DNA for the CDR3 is TGTGCCAGCAGTGAAAGCATCGGACAGCCCCAGCATTTT.

The CDR3 sequence is CASSSGAPSYNSPLHF. The CDR3 nucleotides read TGCGCCAGCAGCTCGGGTGCTCCCTCCTATAATTCACCCCTCCACTTT. The rearrangement uses TRBV5-1 and TRBJ1-6; D remains ambiguous. Trimming removed 3 bases at V and 0 bases at J, with 10 bases between. The CDR3 length is 16 residues. Germline V gene lookup returns CDR1 SGHRS and CDR2 YFSETQ.

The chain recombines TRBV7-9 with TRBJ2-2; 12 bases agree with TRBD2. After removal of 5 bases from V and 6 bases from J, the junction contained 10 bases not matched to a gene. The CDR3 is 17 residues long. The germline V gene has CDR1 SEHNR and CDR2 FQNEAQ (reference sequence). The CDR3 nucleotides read TGTGCCAGCAGCGATCCTTCTAGCGGGAGGGTTGCCGGGGAGCTGTTTTTT. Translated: CASSDPSSGRVAGELFF. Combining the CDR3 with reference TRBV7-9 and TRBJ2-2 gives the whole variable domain DTGVSQNPRHKITKRGQNVTFRCDPISEHNRLYWYRQTLGQGPEFLTYFQNEAQLEKSRLLSDRFSAERPKGSFSTLEIQRTEQGDSAMYLCASSDPSSGRVAGELFFGEGSRLTVL.

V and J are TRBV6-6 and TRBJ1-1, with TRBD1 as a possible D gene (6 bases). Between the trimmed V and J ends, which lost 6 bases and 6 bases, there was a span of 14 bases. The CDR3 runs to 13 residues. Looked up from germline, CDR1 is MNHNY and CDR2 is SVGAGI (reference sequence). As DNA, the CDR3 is TGTGCCAGCAGCCCCCAGGGGAGGGCTGAAGCTTTCTTT. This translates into CASSPQGRAEAFF.

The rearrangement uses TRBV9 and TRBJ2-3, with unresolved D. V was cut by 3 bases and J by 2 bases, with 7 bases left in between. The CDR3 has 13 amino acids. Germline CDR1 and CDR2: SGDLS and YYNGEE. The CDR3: CASSAGHTDTQYF. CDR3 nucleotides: TGTGCCAGCAGCGCGGGCCACACAGATACGCAGTATTTT.

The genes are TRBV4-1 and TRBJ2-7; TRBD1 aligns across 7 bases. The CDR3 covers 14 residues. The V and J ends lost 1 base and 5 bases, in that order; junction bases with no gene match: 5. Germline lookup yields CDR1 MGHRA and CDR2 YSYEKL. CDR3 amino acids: CASSQGQGENEQYF. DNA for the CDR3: TGCGCCAGCAGCCAAGGACAGGGAGAAAACGAGCAGTACTTC.

CDR3 bases: TGTGCCAGCAGTTACTCGCCAGCGGCCTACGAGCAGTACTTC. Protein: CASSYSPAAYEQYF. The V gene is TRBV6-5, the J gene TRBJ2-5; D is perhaps TRBD2 (5 bases). The tail of the sequence fits TRBJ2-7 better, so the J call may be wrong. Germline assignment: CDR1 MNHEY and CDR2 SVGAGI. CDR3 length: 14 residues.

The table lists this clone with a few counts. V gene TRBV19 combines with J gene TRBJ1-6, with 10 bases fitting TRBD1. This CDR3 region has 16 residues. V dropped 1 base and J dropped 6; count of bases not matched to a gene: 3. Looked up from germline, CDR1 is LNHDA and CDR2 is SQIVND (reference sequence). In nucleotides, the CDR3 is TGTGCCAGTAGTATAGCACGGACAGGGGGTAATTCACCCCTCCACTTT. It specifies CASSIARTGGNSPLHF.

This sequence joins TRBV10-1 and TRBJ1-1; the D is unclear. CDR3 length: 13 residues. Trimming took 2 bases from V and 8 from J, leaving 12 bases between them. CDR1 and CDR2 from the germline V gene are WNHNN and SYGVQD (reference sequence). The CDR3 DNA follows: TGCGCCAGCAGTGAGAGGGTGGGATTAGAAGCTTTCTTT. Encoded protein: CASSERVGLEAFF.

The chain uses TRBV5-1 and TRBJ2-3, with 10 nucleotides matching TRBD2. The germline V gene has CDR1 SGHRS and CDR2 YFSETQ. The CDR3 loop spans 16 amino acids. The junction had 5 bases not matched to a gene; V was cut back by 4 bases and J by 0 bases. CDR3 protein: CASSLGLAASTDTQYF. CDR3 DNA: TGCGCCAGCAGCCTCGGACTAGCGGCGAGCACAGATACGCAGTATTTT.

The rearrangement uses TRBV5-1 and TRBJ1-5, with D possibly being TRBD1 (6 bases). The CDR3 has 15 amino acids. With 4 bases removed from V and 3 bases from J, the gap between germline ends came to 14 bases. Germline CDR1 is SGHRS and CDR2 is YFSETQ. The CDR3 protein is CASSKAGQFNQPQHF. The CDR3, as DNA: TGCGCCAGCAGCAAAGCCGGACAGTTCAATCAGCCCCAGCATTTT. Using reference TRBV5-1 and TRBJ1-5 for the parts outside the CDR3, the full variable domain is KAGVTQTPRYLIKTRGQQVTLSCSPISGHRSVSWYQQTPGQGLQFLFEYFSETQRNKGNFPGRFSGRQFSNSRSEMNVSTLELGDSALYLCASSKAGQFNQPQHFGDGTRLSIL.

CDR3 protein: CASTGQGGLNYGYTF. DNA of the CDR3: TGTGCCAGCACCGGACAGGGGGGGTTAAACTATGGCTACACCTTC. J is TRBJ1-2 and V is TRBV6-1, with 10 bases lining up with TRBD1. Germline trimming cut 7 bases from V and 2 bases from J; bases unmatched to any gene: 7. The CDR3 length is 15 residues. The germline gives CDR1 MNHNS, CDR2 SASEGT.

The CDR3 reads CASSAVNSPLHF. CDR3 nucleotide sequence: TGTGCCAGCAGTGCAGTGAATTCACCCCTCCACTTT. V gene TRBV7-9 combines with J gene TRBJ1-6; no clear D gene. Germline V gene data show CDR1 as SEHNR and CDR2 as FQNEAQ (reference sequence). The CDR3 extends over 12 amino acids. V lost 6 bases and J 7 bases, leaving 7 bases between the germline ends. The whole variable domain, remainder taken from reference TRBV7-9 and TRBJ1-6, is DTGVSQNPRHKITKRGQNVTFRCDPISEHNRLYWYRQTLGQGPEFLTYFQNEAQLEKSRLLSDRFSAERPKGSFSTLEIQRTEQGDSAMYLCASSAVNSPLHFGNGTRLTVT.

The CDR3 sequence is CASSMHRVNQPQHF. The CDR3 nucleotides are TGTGCCAGTAGTATGCACAGGGTGAATCAGCCCCAGCATTTT. The chain links TRBV19 to TRBJ1-5; D might be TRBD1 (6 bases). Germline V gene lookup returns CDR1 LNHDA and CDR2 SQIVND (reference sequence). V dropped 3 bases and J dropped 4 bases, with 10 bases sitting between them. The CDR3 spans 14 residues.

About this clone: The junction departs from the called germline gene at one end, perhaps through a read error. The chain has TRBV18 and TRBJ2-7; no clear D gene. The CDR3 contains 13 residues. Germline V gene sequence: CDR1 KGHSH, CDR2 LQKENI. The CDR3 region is CASSPIRSCEQYF. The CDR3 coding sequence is TGTGCCAGCTCACCAATTCGCTCCTGCGAGCAGTACTTC. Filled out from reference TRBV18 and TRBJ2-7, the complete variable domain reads NAGVMQNPRHLVRRRGQEARLRCSPMKGHSHVYWYRQLPEEGLKFMVYLQKENIIDESGMPKERFSAEFPKEGPSILRIQQVVRGDSAAYFCASSPIRSCEQYFGPGTRLTVT.

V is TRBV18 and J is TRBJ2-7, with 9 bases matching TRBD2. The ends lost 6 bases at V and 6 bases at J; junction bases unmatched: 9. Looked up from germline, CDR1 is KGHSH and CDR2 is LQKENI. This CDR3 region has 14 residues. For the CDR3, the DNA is TGTGCCAGCTCTGAGCTAGCGGGGAGCTTCGAGCAGTACTTC. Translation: CASSELAGSFEQYF.

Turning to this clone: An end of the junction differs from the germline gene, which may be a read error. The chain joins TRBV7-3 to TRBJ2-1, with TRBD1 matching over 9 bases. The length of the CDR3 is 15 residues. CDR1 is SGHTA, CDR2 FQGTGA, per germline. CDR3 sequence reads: CASSLTGGIGDEQFF. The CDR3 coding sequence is TGTGCCAGCAGCCTAACAGGGGGCATCGGGGATGAGCAGTTCTTC.